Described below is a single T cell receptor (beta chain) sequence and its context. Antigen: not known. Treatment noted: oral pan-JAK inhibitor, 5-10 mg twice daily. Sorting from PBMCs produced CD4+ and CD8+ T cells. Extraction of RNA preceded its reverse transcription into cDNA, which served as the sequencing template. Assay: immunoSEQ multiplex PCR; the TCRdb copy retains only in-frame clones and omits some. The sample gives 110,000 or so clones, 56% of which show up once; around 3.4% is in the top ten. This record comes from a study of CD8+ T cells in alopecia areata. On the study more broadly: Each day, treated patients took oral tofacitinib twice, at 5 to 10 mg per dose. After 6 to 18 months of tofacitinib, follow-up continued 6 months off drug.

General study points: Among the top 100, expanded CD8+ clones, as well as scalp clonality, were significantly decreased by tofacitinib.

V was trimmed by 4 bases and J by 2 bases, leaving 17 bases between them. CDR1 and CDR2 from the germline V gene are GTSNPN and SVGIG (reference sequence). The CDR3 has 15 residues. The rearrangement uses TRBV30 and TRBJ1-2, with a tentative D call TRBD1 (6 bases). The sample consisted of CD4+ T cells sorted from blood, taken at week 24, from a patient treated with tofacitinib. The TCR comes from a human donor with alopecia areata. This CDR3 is CAWIDRGRGNYGYTF. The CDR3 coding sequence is TGTGCCTGGATAGATCGGGGCAGGGGCAACTATGGCTACACCTTC.